This T cell receptor beta chain was observed in a study of cytomegalovirus exposure and HLA in healthy donors. PCR primers comprised 60 Vbeta and 13 Jbeta primers. Sequenced by immunoSEQ multiplex PCR; TCRdb stores in-frame clones only, minus some. In the table there are about 130,000 clones, 80% of which are singletons. The CDR3 has 15 amino acids. Trimming at V came to 4 bases and at J to 0 bases, leaving 5 bases not matched to a gene. Germline assignment: CDR1 SGHKS and CDR2 YYEKEE (reference sequence). The CMV serostatus of this donor was not recorded. The rearrangement uses TRBV5-5 and TRBJ1-1; 8 bases line up with TRBD1. The sequence was obtained from a man aged 25 to 40 in good health. Sequenced input: PBMCs. The CDR3 here is CASSGRGRLNTEAFF. CDR3 DNA: TGTGCCAGCAGCGGCAGGGGGCGATTGAACACTGAAGCTTTCTTT.